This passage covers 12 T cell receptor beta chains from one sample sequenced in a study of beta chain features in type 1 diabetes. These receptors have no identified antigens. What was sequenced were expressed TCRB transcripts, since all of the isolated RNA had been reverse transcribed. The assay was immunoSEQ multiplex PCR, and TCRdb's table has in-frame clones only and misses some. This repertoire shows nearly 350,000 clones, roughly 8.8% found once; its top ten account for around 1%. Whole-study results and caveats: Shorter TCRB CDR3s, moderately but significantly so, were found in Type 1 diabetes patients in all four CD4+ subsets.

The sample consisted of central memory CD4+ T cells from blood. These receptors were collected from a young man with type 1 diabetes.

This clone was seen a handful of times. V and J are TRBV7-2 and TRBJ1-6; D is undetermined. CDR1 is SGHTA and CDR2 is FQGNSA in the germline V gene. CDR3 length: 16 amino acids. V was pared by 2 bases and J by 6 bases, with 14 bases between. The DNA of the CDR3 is TGTGCCAGCAGCTTACTGGGCCTAACGACTAATTCACCCCTCCACTTT. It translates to CASSLLGLTTNSPLHF.

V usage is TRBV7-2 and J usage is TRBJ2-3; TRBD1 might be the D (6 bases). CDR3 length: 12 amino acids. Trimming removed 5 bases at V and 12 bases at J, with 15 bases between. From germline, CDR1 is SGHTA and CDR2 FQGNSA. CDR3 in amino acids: CASSTDQGLQYF. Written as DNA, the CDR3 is TGTGCCAGCAGCACGGACCAGGGGTTACAGTATTTT.

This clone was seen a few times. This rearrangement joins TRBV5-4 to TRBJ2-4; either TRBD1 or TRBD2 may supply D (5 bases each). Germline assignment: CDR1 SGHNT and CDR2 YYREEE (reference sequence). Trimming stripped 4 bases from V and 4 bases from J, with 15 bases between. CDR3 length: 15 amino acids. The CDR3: CASSPERAGKNIQYF. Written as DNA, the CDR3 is TGTGCCAGCAGCCCCGAGAGGGCAGGGAAAAACATTCAGTACTTC.

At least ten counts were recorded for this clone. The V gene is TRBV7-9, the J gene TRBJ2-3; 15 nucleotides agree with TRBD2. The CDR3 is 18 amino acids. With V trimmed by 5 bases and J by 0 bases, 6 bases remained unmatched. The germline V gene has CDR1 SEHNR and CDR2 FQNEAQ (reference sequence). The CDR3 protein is CASSPGTSGGPSTDTQYF. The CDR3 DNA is TGTGCCAGCAGCCCTGGGACTAGCGGGGGGCCTAGCACAGATACGCAGTATTTT.

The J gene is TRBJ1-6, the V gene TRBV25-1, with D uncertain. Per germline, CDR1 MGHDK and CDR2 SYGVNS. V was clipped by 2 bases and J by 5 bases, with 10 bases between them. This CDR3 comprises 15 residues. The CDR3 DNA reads TGTGCCAGCAGTGAAAGGGTCGGTGATAATTCACCCCTCCACTTT. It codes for CASSERVGDNSPLHF.

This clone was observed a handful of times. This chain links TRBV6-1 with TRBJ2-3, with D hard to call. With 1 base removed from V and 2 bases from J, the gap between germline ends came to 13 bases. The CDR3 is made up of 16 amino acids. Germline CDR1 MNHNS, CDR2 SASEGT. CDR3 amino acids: CASSEVLADSTDTQYF. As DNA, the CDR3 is TGTGCCAGCAGTGAAGTGCTGGCAGACTCCACAGATACGCAGTATTTT.

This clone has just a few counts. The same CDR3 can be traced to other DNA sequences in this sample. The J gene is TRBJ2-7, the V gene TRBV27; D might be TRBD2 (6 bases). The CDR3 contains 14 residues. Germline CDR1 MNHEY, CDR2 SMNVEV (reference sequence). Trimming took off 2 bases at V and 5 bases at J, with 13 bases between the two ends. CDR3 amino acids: CASSLRRGGDEQYF. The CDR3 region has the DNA TGTGCCAGCAGTTTACGGCGGGGTGGGGACGAGCAGTACTTC.

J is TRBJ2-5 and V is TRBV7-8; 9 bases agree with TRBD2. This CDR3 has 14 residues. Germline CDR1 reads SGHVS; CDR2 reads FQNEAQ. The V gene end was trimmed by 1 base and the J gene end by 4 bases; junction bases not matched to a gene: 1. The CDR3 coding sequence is TGTGCCAGCAGCTTAGGCGGGGGGGTAGAGACCCAGTACTTC. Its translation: CASSLGGGVETQYF.

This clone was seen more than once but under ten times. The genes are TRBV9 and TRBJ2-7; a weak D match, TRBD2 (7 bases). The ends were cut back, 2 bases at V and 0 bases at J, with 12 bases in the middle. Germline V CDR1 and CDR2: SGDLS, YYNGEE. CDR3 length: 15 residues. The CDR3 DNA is TGTGCCAGCAGCGTCGGGGGGACACACTCCTACGAGCAGTACTTC. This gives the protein CASSVGGTHSYEQYF.

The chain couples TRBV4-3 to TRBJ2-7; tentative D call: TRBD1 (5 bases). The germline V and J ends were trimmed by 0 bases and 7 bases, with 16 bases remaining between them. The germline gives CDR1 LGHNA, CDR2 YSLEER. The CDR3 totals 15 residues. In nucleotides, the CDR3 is TGCGCCAGCAGCCAAGACAGGACAAACTCGCGTGAGCAGTACTTC. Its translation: CASSQDRTNSREQYF.

CDR3 protein: CASSSQSRGYTF. CDR3 DNA sequence: TGTGCCAGCAGCTCCCAGTCGAGAGGCTACACCTTC. V usage is TRBV5-6 and J usage is TRBJ1-2; D gene ambiguous. The CDR3 length is 12 residues. Germline CDR1 and CDR2: SGHDT and YYEEEE. V gave up 3 bases and J gave up 8 bases, with 11 bases separating them. Based on the CDR3 plus reference TRBV5-6 and TRBJ1-2, the full variable domain is DAGVTQSPTHLIKTRGQQVTLRCSPKSGHDTVSWYQQALGQGPQFIFQYYEEEERQRGNFPDRFSGHQFPNYSSELNVNALLLGDSALYLCASSSQSRGYTFGSGTRLTVV.

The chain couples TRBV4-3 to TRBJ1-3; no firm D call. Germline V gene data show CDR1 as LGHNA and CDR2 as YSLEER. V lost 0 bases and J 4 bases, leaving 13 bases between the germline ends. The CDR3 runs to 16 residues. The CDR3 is CASSQDNSLRGNTIYF. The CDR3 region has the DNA TGCGCCAGCAGCCAAGATAACAGCCTCCGGGGAAACACCATATATTTT.